This record looks at one TCR beta chain sequence and its context. The antigen remains undetermined. The entry originates in a study of T cell repertoires and HLA-DP antigens. Study-wide context: Donors were two male and one female, aged 18-to-29 to 60-to-69. Study results and limitations: Naive and memory CD4+ repertoires were not analysed separately.

Negative selection yielded untouched CD4+ T cells of average approximately 98% purity. Untouched CD4+ T cells were bead-isolated from PBMC at about 97.7% purity. Profiled with immunoSEQ multiplex PCR; TCRdb holds only in-frame clones, not every one. Of about 73,000 clones detected, roughly 77% appear once; the ten largest clones hold roughly 1.5%. Sequenced sample: CD4+ T cells from PBMCs. This receptor was identified in a man between 60 and 75 years old in good health and CMV-seronegative.

The DNA for the CDR3 is TGTGCCAGCAGCCCCTACAGGGAGACCCAGTACTTC. Amino acid sequence: CASSPYRETQYF. The J gene is TRBJ2-5, the V gene TRBV7-2; perhaps TRBD1 as D (5 bases). The germline V gene has CDR1 SGHTA and CDR2 FQGNSA. This CDR3 has 12 residues. The germline V and J ends were trimmed by 5 bases and 5 bases, with 9 bases remaining between them.